These T cell receptor beta chains were read from a single sample in a study of OX40 agonist ivuxolimab in advanced cancers. The assay was immunoSEQ multiplex PCR, and TCRdb's table has in-frame clones only and misses some. The sample carries tens of thousands of clones, roughly 84% recorded once. The material was CD4+ or CD8+ T cells sorted from blood, obtained in a trial of the OX40 agonist ivuxolimab. The receptors shown here come from an adult with an advanced solid tumor such as melanoma, head and neck, liver or kidney cancer. Each CDR3 is given with its conserved first and last residue. A D gene is named only where the DNA matches it firmly. Clone size appears in some rows only: once, few, many, or a class for an expanded clone.

abundance,v_gene,j_gene,d_gene,CDR3aa,CDR3nt
.,TRBV6-1,TRBJ2-7,.,CASRDRKSYEQYF,TGTGCCAGCAGGGACAGAAAGTCCTACGAGCAGTACTTC
.,TRBV19,TRBJ2-7,.,CASSTTLSYEQYF,TGTGCCAGTAGTACGACACTCTCCTACGAGCAGTACTTC
.,TRBV4-1,TRBJ2-6,TRBD1,CASSQAGTGGSGANVLTF,TGCGCCAGCAGCCAAGCCGGGACAGGGGGTTCTGGGGCCAACGTCCTGACTTTC
once,TRBV11-2,TRBJ1-2,TRBD1,CASRSDRVDGYTF,TGTGCCAGCAGGTCCGACAGGGTGGACGGCTACACCTTC
.,TRBV2,TRBJ1-3,.,CARATGRGPNTIYF,TGTGCCAGAGCTACAGGGAGGGGACCAAACACCATATATTTT
.,TRBV27,TRBJ1-1,.,CASSLSIGELRSFF,TGTGCCAGCAGTTTATCGATTGGGGAACTCCGATCTTTCTTT
.,TRBV29-1,TRBJ1-2,.,CSDSGGDGGYTF,TGCAGCGACTCGGGGGGGGATGGAGGCTACACCTTC
.,TRBV10-3,TRBJ2-4,.,CAIRGGENIQYF,TGTGCCATCAGGGGGGGAGAAAACATTCAGTACTTC
once,TRBV5-8,TRBJ1-3,.,CASNGGSSGNTIHF,TGTGCCAGCAACGGGGGAAGCTCTGGAAACACCATACATTTT
.,TRBV5-5,TRBJ1-2,.,CASSGGGIYGYTF,TGTGCCAGCTCCGGTGGGGGTATCTATGGCTACACCTTC
once,TRBV7-2,TRBJ2-5,.,CASSPYQETQYF,TGTGCCAGCAGCCCGTATCAAGAGACCCAGTACTTC
.,TRBV14,TRBJ2-7,.,CASSLRDISYEQYF,TGTGCCAGCAGCCTCCGGGACATCAGCTACGAGCAGTACTTC
.,TRBV5-8,TRBJ2-6,.,CASSLKGMSGSGANVLTF,TGTGCCAGCAGCTTGAAGGGCATGAGTGGCTCTGGGGCCAACGTCCTGACTTTC
.,TRBV10-3,TRBJ2-6,.,CAISTTDCCSGANVLTF,TGTGCCATCAGTACCACGGACTGCTGCTCTGGGGCCAACGTCCTGACTTTC
.,TRBV30,TRBJ2-1,.,CAWRSASSYNEQFF,TGTGCCTGGAGGTCAGCCAGCTCCTACAATGAGCAGTTCTTC
.,TRBV6-5,TRBJ2-2,.,CASSYKGEGTGELFF,TGTGCCAGCAGTTACAAGGGGGAGGGCACCGGGGAGCTGTTTTTT
.,TRBV7-2,TRBJ1-4,TRBD1,CASSSNWGIGQGNNEKLFF,TGTGCCAGCAGCTCTAATTGGGGAATTGGACAGGGAAATAATGAAAAACTGTTTTTT
.,TRBV6-5,TRBJ1-2,.,CASSYGTGALNYTF,TGTGCCAGCAGTTACGGGACGGGGGCCCTAAACTACACCTTC
.,TRBV6-1,TRBJ2-7,.,CASSAGIYEQYF,TGTGCCAGCAGTGCAGGGATCTACGAGCAGTACTTC
.,TRBV6-4,TRBJ2-1,TRBD2,CASSGQGAGSYNEQFF,TGTGCCAGCAGTGGTCAGGGAGCGGGGTCCTACAATGAGCAGTTCTTC
.,TRBV4-1,TRBJ1-2,.,CASSHGTTYGYTF,TGCGCCAGCAGCCACGGGACAACCTATGGCTACACCTTC
.,TRBV13,TRBJ1-2,.,CASSPSGGISYGYTF,TGTGCCAGCAGCCCCAGTGGCGGGATAAGCTATGGCTACACCTTC
.,TRBV21-1,TRBJ1-2,.,CAPRGAGTGGYTF,TGTGCCCCAAGGGGGGCGGGGACGGGCGGCTACACCTTC
.,TRBV6-5,TRBJ2-7,.,CASSYWMLEQYF,TGTGCCAGCAGTTACTGGATGCTCGAGCAGTACTTC
few,TRBV19,TRBJ2-7,.,CASSIGVSIHEQYF,TGTGCCAGTAGTATAGGGGTCTCAATACACGAGCAGTACTTC
.,TRBV6-4,TRBJ1-6,.,CASSAGTQHSPLHF,TGTGCCAGCAGCGCCGGGACGCAACATTCACCCCTCCACTTT
once,TRBV9,TRBJ1-5,.,CASSSRPQGSAQHF,TGTGCCAGCAGCTCACGCCCACAGGGTTCGGCCCAGCATTTT
once,TRBV7-9,TRBJ2-7,.,CASSLDTYEQYF,TGTGCCAGCAGCTTAGACACCTACGAGCAGTACTTC
.,TRBV9,TRBJ1-2,TRBD1,CASSTYRQGADYGYTF,TGTGCCAGCAGCACCTATAGACAGGGGGCAGACTATGGCTACACCTTC
.,TRBV5-6,TRBJ1-2,.,CASSSGDDFDYGYTF,TGTGCCAGCAGTTCAGGGGACGACTTCGACTATGGCTACACCTTC
.,TRBV29-1,TRBJ2-3,.,CSVDRPSTDTQYF,TGCAGCGTTGACAGGCCTAGCACAGATACGCAGTATTTT
many,TRBV9,TRBJ2-7,TRBD2,CASAGVSYEQYF,TGTGCCAGCGCGGGGGTCTCCTACGAGCAGTACTTC
few,TRBV2,TRBJ2-5,TRBD1,CASNDRGVETQYF,TGTGCCAGCAACGACAGGGGGGTAGAGACCCAGTACTTC
.,TRBV9,TRBJ1-2,TRBD1,CASSAGGQILNYGYTF,TGTGCCAGCAGCGCAGGGGGACAGATTTTAAACTATGGCTACACCTTC
.,TRBV25-1,TRBJ2-1,.,CASSVGGDPAYNEQFF,TGTGCCAGCAGTGTCGGAGGGGACCCAGCCTACAATGAGCAGTTCTTC
.,TRBV7-6,TRBJ2-7,TRBD2,CASSLVISGRGTDEQYF,TGTGCCAGCAGCTTAGTAATTAGCGGGAGGGGTACCGACGAGCAGTACTTC
.,TRBV27,TRBJ1-5,.,CASTQDGQGNQPQHF,TGTGCCAGCACCCAGGACGGGCAGGGGAATCAGCCCCAGCATTTT
.,TRBV30,TRBJ2-1,TRBD2,CAWDGGGPGNEQFF,TGTGCCTGGGACGGCGGGGGGCCGGGCAATGAGCAGTTCTTC
.,TRBV4-3,TRBJ1-4,.,CASSQKLVGREKLFF,TGCGCCAGCAGCCAAAAATTGGTCGGACGTGAAAAACTGTTTTTT
.,TRBV27,TRBJ1-3,.,CASSLSPSGNTIYF,TGTGCCAGCAGTTTATCGCCCTCTGGAAACACCATATATTTT
.,TRBV6-5,TRBJ2-7,.,CASSYSFTYEQYF,TGTGCCAGCAGTTACTCATTTACCTACGAGCAGTACTTC
.,TRBV14,TRBJ1-3,.,CASSQRANSGNTIYF,TGTGCCAGCAGCCAACGGGCCAACTCTGGAAACACCATATATTTT
.,TRBV18,TRBJ1-2,TRBD1,CASSPPGQVLKGYTF,TGTGCCAGCTCACCCCCGGGACAGGTTTTGAAAGGCTACACCTTC
.,TRBV11-3,TRBJ2-7,.,CASSFQIPPAYEQYF,TGTGCCAGCAGCTTCCAGATTCCCCCCGCTTACGAGCAGTACTTC
.,TRBV5-5,TRBJ1-5,.,CASTAGAWGNQPQHF,TGTGCCAGCACCGCGGGGGCATGGGGCAATCAGCCCCAGCATTTT
.,TRBV27,TRBJ1-1,.,CASSLSPGVATEAFF,TGTGCCAGCAGTTTATCTCCGGGGGTGGCCACTGAAGCTTTCTTT
.,TRBV6-5,TRBJ1-2,.,CASSYGPNYGYTF,TGTGCCAGCAGTTACGGCCCGAACTATGGCTACACCTTC
.,TRBV7-9,TRBJ2-1,TRBD2,CASSPPGGANEQFF,TGTGCCAGCAGCCCCCCCGGGGGGGCCAATGAGCAGTTCTTC
few,TRBV11-2,TRBJ2-5,TRBD1,CASSLNRGYQETQYF,TGTGCCAGCAGCTTAAACAGGGGGTACCAAGAGACCCAGTACTTC
.,TRBV6-1,TRBJ2-5,TRBD2,CASSDLAGAQETQYF,TGTGCCAGCAGTGATCTAGCGGGAGCTCAAGAGACCCAGTACTTC
.,TRBV2,TRBJ1-2,.,CASMYSGYGYTF,TGTGCCAGCATGTATAGTGGTTATGGCTACACCTTC
few,TRBV4-3,TRBJ1-5,.,CASSQDRHGNQPQHF,TGCGCCAGCAGCCAAGATCGCCATGGCAATCAGCCCCAGCATTTT
.,TRBV5-8,TRBJ2-1,.,CASSLRGSSYNEQFF,TGTGCCAGCTCCCTGCGAGGGAGCTCCTACAATGAGCAGTTCTTC